Following are 27 T cell receptor beta chains from one sample sequenced in a study of T cell changes during pregnancy in multiple sclerosis. TCRdb keeps only in-frame clones here, not all; method: immunoSEQ multiplex PCR. The sample lists 50,000 or so clones; roughly 90% were seen once. The material sequenced was CD4+ T cells from peripheral blood mononuclear cells, taken after pregnancy. These receptors originate from a female donor with multiple sclerosis, enrolled in a pregnancy study.

The V call is TRBV2, the J call TRBJ1-5; 7 bases align to TRBD1. This CDR3 spans 14 amino acids. The germline V gene has CDR1 SNHLY and CDR2 FYNNEI. Germline trimming cut 3 bases from V and 7 bases from J; bases unmatched to any gene: 6. The chain's CDR3 is CASSETGFSQPQHF. CDR3 sequence (DNA): TGTGCCAGCAGTGAGACAGGGTTTAGCCAGCCCCAGCATTTT.

The chain combines TRBV29-1 with TRBJ2-1, with 9 nucleotides matching TRBD2. This CDR3 region has 18 residues. Germline CDR1 SQVTM, CDR2 ANQGSEA. V trimming: 4 bases; J trimming: 7 bases; junction bases outside the gene matches: 20. The CDR3 reads CSVGGVVGGRALVNEQFF. The CDR3, as DNA: TGCAGCGTTGGGGGGGTCGTTGGCGGGAGGGCCTTAGTGAATGAGCAGTTCTTC.

Here the CDR3 reads CASSLLAAGTDTQYF. The DNA for the CDR3 is TGTGCCAGCAGTCTACTAGCGGCGGGCACAGATACGCAGTATTTT. The chain carries TRBV6-5 and TRBJ2-3; 8 bases align to TRBD2. Germline lookup yields CDR1 MNHEY and CDR2 SVGAGI. V shed 5 bases, J shed 1 base, and the junction held 5 bases outside the gene matches. The CDR3 loop spans 15 amino acids.

This sequence joins TRBV5-4 and TRBJ2-3, with TRBD2 matching 12 bases. Germline V gives CDR1 SGHNT, CDR2 YYREEE (reference sequence). With V trimmed by 0 bases and J by 4 bases, 12 bases remained unmatched. The CDR3 loop spans 19 amino acids. CDR3 in amino acids: CASSLVGLAGTPLSDTQYF. As DNA, the CDR3 is TGTGCCAGCAGCTTGGTTGGACTAGCGGGAACCCCGCTCTCAGATACGCAGTATTTT.

The chain is built from TRBV6-6 and TRBJ1-5; no clear D gene. Germline V gives CDR1 MNHNY, CDR2 SVGAGI (reference sequence). V lost 2 bases to trimming and J lost 0 bases, with 5 bases between them. The CDR3 consists of 14 residues. The CDR3 sequence is CASSYRDSNQPQHF. CDR3 DNA sequence: TGTGCCAGCAGTTACCGGGATAGCAATCAGCCCCAGCATTTT.

The chain is built from TRBV7-8 and TRBJ1-2, with D unresolved. CDR1 SGHVS and CDR2 FQNEAQ come from the germline V gene. Trimming cost V 1 base and J 0 bases, with 15 bases left between them. This CDR3 has 17 residues. In DNA, the CDR3 is TGTGCCAGCAGCTTAGGCCTCGGAGGAAATGCTAACTATGGCTACACCTTC. Its translation is CASSLGLGGNANYGYTF.

The genes are TRBV18 and TRBJ2-7; 9 bases fit TRBD2. The germline gives CDR1 KGHSH, CDR2 LQKENI. This CDR3 has 12 residues. With V trimmed by 6 bases and J by 6 bases, 3 bases remained unmatched. CDR3 in amino acids: CASSLSGSEQYF. CDR3 DNA sequence: TGTGCCAGCTCCCTTAGCGGGAGCGAGCAGTACTTC. Full variable domain (outside the CDR3, taken from reference TRBV18 and TRBJ2-7): NAGVMQNPRHLVRRRGQEARLRCSPMKGHSHVYWYRQLPEEGLKFMVYLQKENIIDESGMPKERFSAEFPKEGPSILRIQQVVRGDSAAYFCASSLSGSEQYFGPGTRLTVT.

This chain links TRBV5-4 with TRBJ1-2, with D unresolved. CDR3 size: 14 residues. Trimming cost V 1 base and J 1 base, with 8 bases left between them. Germline V gene lookup returns CDR1 SGHNT and CDR2 YYREEE (reference sequence). CDR3 DNA sequence: TGTGCCAGCAGCTTGCCGGTTGATAACTATGGCTACACCTTC. Translated, it gives CASSLPVDNYGYTF.

This clone was detected once. This sequence joins TRBV4-3 and TRBJ2-2; D is possibly TRBD2 (5 bases). Trimming removed 6 bases at V and 6 bases at J, with 17 bases between. The length of the CDR3 is 15 residues. Germline V gene sequence: CDR1 LGHNA, CDR2 YSLEER. CDR3 sequence (DNA): TGCGCCAGCAGACTCCGGGCCGAGGGTGCCGGGGAGCTGTTTTTT. This sequence encodes CASRLRAEGAGELFF.

This chain joins TRBV7-9 and TRBJ1-1, with 7 bases fitting TRBD1. From germline, CDR1 is SEHNR and CDR2 FQNEAQ (reference sequence). The ends lost 6 bases at V and 4 bases at J; junction bases unmatched: 2. This CDR3 is 12 amino acids long. Here the CDR3 reads CASSRQGTEAFF. CDR3 coding DNA: TGTGCCAGCAGTCGACAGGGCACTGAAGCTTTCTTT. Full variable domain (remainder filled in from reference TRBV7-9 and TRBJ1-1): DTGVSQNPRHKITKRGQNVTFRCDPISEHNRLYWYRQTLGQGPEFLTYFQNEAQLEKSRLLSDRFSAERPKGSFSTLEIQRTEQGDSAMYLCASSRQGTEAFFGQGTRLTVV.

The rearrangement joins TRBV9 to TRBJ2-1; 7 bases align to TRBD2. Trimming removed 0 bases from V and 5 bases from J; junction bases left unmatched: 8. This CDR3 has 16 amino acids. CDR1 SGDLS and CDR2 YYNGEE come from the germline V gene. DNA for the CDR3: TGTGCCAGCAGCGTAGAGGGCGGGGGTAGGCACAATGAGCAGTTCTTC. Translated: CASSVEGGGRHNEQFF.

This chain connects TRBV5-1 to TRBJ2-5; 11 bases line up with TRBD1. The length of the CDR3 is 13 residues. Germline V lookup: CDR1 SGHRS, CDR2 YFSETQ. Trimming took 1 base from V and 9 from J; bases not matched to a gene: 2. CDR3 DNA: TGCGCCAGCAGCTTGAGGACAGGGGGCTCCCAGTACTTC. Translating gives CASSLRTGGSQYF. Based on the CDR3 plus reference TRBV5-1 and TRBJ2-5, the full variable domain is KAGVTQTPRYLIKTRGQQVTLSCSPISGHRSVSWYQQTPGQGLQFLFEYFSETQRNKGNFPGRFSGRQFSNSRSEMNVSTLELGDSALYLCASSLRTGGSQYFGPGTRLLVL.

A remark on this clone: Other DNA sequences from this sample encode an identical CDR3 as well. The CDR3 nucleotides read TGTGCCAGCAGCCAAGTAGAACTGAGCACAGATACGCAGTATTTT. The encoded protein is CASSQVELSTDTQYF. This chain uses TRBV4-2 with TRBJ2-3; D not resolved. Germline V gene sequence: CDR1 LGHNA, CDR2 YNFKEQ. Trimming stripped 1 base from V and 0 bases from J, with 8 bases between. There are 15 residues in the CDR3.

V and J are TRBV19 and TRBJ2-5, with D possibly TRBD1 on 6 matching bases. CDR3 size: 17 residues. The V end was cut by 0 bases, the J end by 2 bases, with 16 bases between. Germline V CDR1 and CDR2: LNHDA, SQIVND (reference sequence). The CDR3 sequence: CASSIDGWDTGQETQYF. The CDR3 region has the DNA TGTGCCAGTAGTATAGATGGTTGGGACACAGGACAAGAGACCCAGTACTTC.

The chain joins TRBV9 to TRBJ2-2; 9 nucleotides line up with TRBD2. The V gene end was trimmed by 7 bases and the J gene end by 0 bases; junction bases not matched to a gene: 4. CDR3 length: 15 amino acids. Per germline, CDR1 SGDLS and CDR2 YYNGEE. Here the CDR3 reads CASSTSGPNTGELFF. The CDR3 DNA reads as TGTGCCAGCTCAACTAGCGGGCCGAACACCGGGGAGCTGTTTTTT. Variable domain in full (rest from reference TRBV9 and TRBJ2-2): DSGVTQTPKHLITATGQRVTLRCSPRSGDLSVYWYQQSLDQGLQFLIQYYNGEERAKGNILERFSAQQFPDLHSELNLSSLELGDSALYFCASSTSGPNTGELFFGEGSRLTVL.

The genes are TRBV6-5 and TRBJ2-1; D might be TRBD2 (7 bases). CDR1 is MNHEY, CDR2 SVGAGI, per germline. The ends were cut back, 5 bases at V and 9 bases at J, with 17 bases in the middle. The CDR3 totals 14 residues. The CDR3 region has the DNA TGTGCCAGCAGTGACGGGGGGCCAGTTGGTGAGCAGTTCTTC. Its protein is CASSDGGPVGEQFF.

V gene TRBV7-2 combines with J gene TRBJ1-2; 10 nucleotides agree with TRBD1. The CDR3 has 16 amino acids. V was pared by 5 bases and J by 4 bases, with 10 bases of the junction left unmatched. Germline CDR1 reads SGHTA; CDR2 reads FQGNSA. The CDR3 nucleotides read TGTGCCAGCAGCCCACGACAGGGGGCGCCAGTCTATGGCTACACCTTC. Translating gives CASSPRQGAPVYGYTF. The entire variable domain, with the rest obtained from reference TRBV7-2 and TRBJ1-2, is as follows: GAGVSQSPSNKVTEKGKDVELRCDPISGHTALYWYRQSLGQGLEFLIYFQGNSAPDKSGLPSDRFSAERTGGSVSTLTIQRTQQEDSAVYLCASSPRQGAPVYGYTFGSGTRLTVV.

The chain is built from TRBV7-9 and TRBJ1-6; 9 nucleotides align to TRBD1. Germline V gives CDR1 SEHNR, CDR2 FQNEAQ (reference sequence). Germline trimming cut 5 bases from V and 6 bases from J; bases unmatched to any gene: 8. The CDR3 consists of 16 residues. The CDR3 region has the DNA TGTGCCAGCAGCATGGGACAGGGTTTTAGTAATTCACCCCTCCACTTT. Protein: CASSMGQGFSNSPLHF.

The chain recombines TRBV6-5 with TRBJ2-4, with D possibly being TRBD2 (6 bases). Per the germline V gene, CDR1 is MNHEY and CDR2 is SVGAGI. The CDR3 is made up of 15 amino acids. The ends were cut back, 5 bases at V and 1 base at J, with 12 bases in the middle. CDR3 sequence (DNA): TGTGCCAGCAGTGTGGGTGGAGGGGCCAAAAACATTCAGTACTTC. This codes for CASSVGGGAKNIQYF.

The J gene is TRBJ2-7, the V gene TRBV6-5, with 10 bases identical to TRBD2. The CDR3 loop spans 15 amino acids. Germline loops: CDR1 MNHEY, CDR2 SVGAGI. V lost 6 bases, J lost 1 base, and 6 bases stayed unmatched. In DNA form, the CDR3 reads TGTGCCAGCAGACCCCTAGCGGGAGAGTCCTACGAGCAGTACTTC. Its translation is CASRPLAGESYEQYF.

This chain links TRBV28 with TRBJ2-1; TRBD2 aligns across 8 bases. This CDR3 spans 15 amino acids. Germline V gene lookup returns CDR1 MDHEN and CDR2 SYDVKM. V trimming: 9 bases; J trimming: 4 bases; junction bases outside the gene matches: 11. The CDR3 nucleotides are TGTGCCAGTAGACCCACGGGAGGGGGTTACAATGAGCAGTTCTTC. Protein sequence: CASRPTGGGYNEQFF.

This chain uses TRBV2 with TRBJ2-3, with 7 bases fitting TRBD1. The CDR3 has 15 residues. Trimming cost V 5 bases and J 3 bases; bases outside gene matches: 8. Germline values: CDR1 SNHLY, CDR2 FYNNEI. CDR3 region: CASSSDRATTDTQYF. The DNA of the CDR3 is TGTGCCAGCAGTTCCGACAGGGCGACTACAGATACGCAGTATTTT. Supplemented by reference TRBV2 and TRBJ2-3, the full variable domain reads EPEVTQTPSHQVTQMGQEVILRCVPISNHLYFYWYRQILGQKVEFLVSFYNNEISEKSEIFDDQFSVERPDGSNFTLKIRSTKLEDSAMYFCASSSDRATTDTQYFGPGTRLTVL.

This sequence joins TRBV7-5 and TRBJ2-3; no DNA check was done on the table's D call, TRBD2. TRBV7-5 is a pseudogene locus. The CDR3 length is 13 residues. CDR3 sequence (DNA): TGTGCCAGTCTGCGCATCCTAACAGATACGCAGTATTTT. Protein: CASLRILTDTQYF.

The table lists this clone with a few counts. The chain is built from TRBV14 and TRBJ2-5; D is unresolved. Germline V gives CDR1 SGHDN, CDR2 FVKESK. The CDR3 runs to 12 residues. V was shortened by 4 bases and J by 9 bases, with 12 bases between the two germline ends. The chain's CDR3 is CASSPISTAQYF. CDR3 nucleotide sequence: TGTGCCAGCAGCCCCATATCAACGGCCCAGTACTTC.

The chain links TRBV11-1 to TRBJ2-1; D is ambiguous. The CDR3 runs to 15 residues. The V gene lost 5 bases and the J gene lost 5 bases, with 16 bases spanning the gap. Germline CDR1 and CDR2: SGHAT and FQDESV (reference sequence). CDR3 DNA sequence: TGTGCCAGCAGCCCTCGACTCCCTCGTAACAATGAGCAGTTCTTC. Protein sequence: CASSPRLPRNNEQFF. Full variable domain (missing parts from reference TRBV11-1 and TRBJ2-1): EAEVAQSPRYKITEKSQAVAFWCDPISGHATLYWYRQILGQGPELLVQFQDESVVDDSQLPKDRFSAERLKGVDSTLKIQPAELGDSAMYLCASSPRLPRNNEQFFGPGTRLTVL.

This chain links TRBV11-2 with TRBJ2-2; D is unresolved. The CDR3 length is 13 residues. Germline CDR1 is SGHAT and CDR2 is FQNNGV. Deletions cut 4 bases from V and 7 bases from J, with 10 bases between. The CDR3 DNA reads as TGTGCCAGCAGCTCAGGCGTGGTCGGGGAGCTGTTTTTT. Protein sequence: CASSSGVVGELFF.

The CDR3 DNA sequence: TGTGCCAGCAGACAGAGACCCCCAGGGGAGCTGTTTTTT. It specifies CASRQRPPGELFF. This chain joins TRBV28 and TRBJ2-2; D is ambiguous. Germline loops: CDR1 MDHEN, CDR2 SYDVKM. The CDR3 runs 13 residues. Trimming shortened V by 6 bases and J by 8 bases, and 13 bases separated the two germline ends.